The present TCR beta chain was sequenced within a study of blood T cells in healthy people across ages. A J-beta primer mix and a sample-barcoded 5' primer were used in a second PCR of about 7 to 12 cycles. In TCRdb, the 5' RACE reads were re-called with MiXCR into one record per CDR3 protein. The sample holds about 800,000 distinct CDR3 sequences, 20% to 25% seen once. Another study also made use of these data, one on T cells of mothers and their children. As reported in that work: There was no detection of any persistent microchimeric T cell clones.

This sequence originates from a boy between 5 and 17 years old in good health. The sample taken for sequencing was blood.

CDR3 sequence (DNA): TGCAGTGCTAGAGACAGCCCGGCCCAGCCCCAGCATTTT. Translation: CSARDSPAQPQHF. V is TRBV20-1 and J is TRBJ1-5, with unresolved D. V lost 0 bases, J lost 7 bases, and 10 bases lay in between. Germline V gene sequence: CDR1 DFQATT, CDR2 SNEGSKA (reference sequence). The CDR3 has 13 residues.